Reported below is one T cell receptor (beta chain). Its antigen has not been determined. No clone much larger than this one lies a single base away; base qualities are absent. The sample belongs to a study of neoadjuvant anti-PD-1 for oral cavity cancer (TCRdb year 2021). Describing the broader study: Patients mostly received three to four biweekly doses of nivolumab at 3 mg/kg before curative-intent surgical resection. For patients who did not progress, a fourth nivolumab dose was given around day 43, followed by definitive surgical resection on days 50-56. Under RECIST 1.1, a patient counted as a responder if showing complete response, partial response or stable disease, and as a non-responder if showing progression. The parent correlative cohort included approximately twelve patients, with an approximately 30% response rate.

The time point label on this specimen signifies: after neoadjuvant nivolumab, at surgical resection. Patients were newly diagnosed with stage II-IVA oral cavity squamous cell carcinoma and had received no prior systemic or radiation treatment. Everyone in the cohort had locally advanced, HPV-negative oral cavity squamous cell carcinoma. No culture maintenance or expansion was done, as the peripheral blood mononuclear cells went straight to analysis. The samples were obtained from a longitudinal correlative study of a single-arm phase II trial testing neoadjuvant nivolumab in oral cavity squamous cell carcinoma. Subject-matched pre- and post-treatment PBMCs and tumors from three responders and three non-responders were subjected to genomic DNA-based TCRbeta sequencing. Peripheral blood mononuclear cells were collected once before nivolumab treatment and again after treatment, at the time of surgery. The Maxwell RSC DNA from Cells kit was used to isolate genomic DNA from PBMCs.

Here is what the overall study found, with its caveats: TCR analyses included only three patients per response group, and the authors called for larger cohorts for validation. After neoadjuvant nivolumab, significantly higher T cell clonality (Gini index) was found within PBMCs in non-responders than in responders. Higher pretreatment blood TCRbeta clonality and lower post-treatment tumor TCRbeta clonality were correlated with higher pretreatment blood Treg/Th17 ratios.

For deep sequencing, each PBMC sample was run in six replicates, with libraries mostly built from around 500 ng of input genomic DNA. The immunoSEQ hsTCRbeta kit was used to prepare TCRbeta libraries, following the manufacturer's instructions. The completed libraries were mixed into a single pool at 3 nM, then sequenced with an Illumina NovaSeq 6000 S4 flow cell. As for the authors' bioinformatics: The immunoSEQ Analyzer was used for raw data preprocessing and quality control. The analysis was restricted to productive rearrangements, with each unique CDR3 amino acid sequence defining a clonotype. Using the R package tcR, the researchers computed the Gini-Simpson index as their estimate of repertoire clonality. Student's t test was used to compare Gini indices, while Pearson correlation assessed associations with tumor size change. Not all clones reach the TCRdb copy of this immuneACCESS table, which keeps in-frame sequences only. Checked studies attribute under half of the gap to unresolved V genes and leave the rest unexplained. The D gene and trimming were derived from the DNA, and the V and J assignments and clone size from that table. Counted in this sample were about 14,000 clones; around 70% of them appeared once. Of the sample, approximately 3% falls within the top ten clones.

V loses 4 bases, J loses 2 bases, and the germline ends lie 9 bases apart. Reading from cysteine to phenylalanine, the CDR3 counts 13 amino acids. Here the CDR3 DNA is all that survives: 39 bases in frame from base 1. The germline V gene yields SGHDN for CDR1 and FVKESK for CDR2. The chain couples TRBV14 to TRBJ2-7, with the D gene not confidently named. This sequence was found in a person between 40 and 79 years old with oral cavity squamous cell carcinoma. The sample was PBMCs, taken after nivolumab (anti-PD-1) treatment. The nucleotide sequence is given as TGTGCCAGCAGCCTCGACTTAACCTACGAGCAGTACTTC. This translates into CASSLDLTYEQYF.